The clone carrying this TCR beta chain showed up just once. Its antigen is as yet unknown. These data come from a study of OX40 agonist ivuxolimab in advanced cancers. TCRdb keeps only in-frame clones here, not all; method: immunoSEQ multiplex PCR. In the table there are around 56,000 clones, around four fifths of which are singletons. The V gene end was trimmed by 1 base and the J gene end by 5 bases; junction bases not matched to a gene: 4. CDR1 and CDR2 (germline): SGHNT, YYREEE (reference sequence). This CDR3 contains 14 residues. Whole-study results and caveats: Among the nonresponders, some also had low normalized T-cell clonal expansion.

Systemic immunosuppression or a history of autoimmune disease excluded patients. This receptor was identified in an adult with an advanced solid tumor such as melanoma, head and neck, liver or kidney cancer. The chain carries TRBV5-4 and TRBJ2-7, with 9 bases matching TRBD2. Material: CD4+ or CD8+ T cells sorted from blood, obtained in a trial of the OX40 agonist ivuxolimab. As DNA, the CDR3 is TGTGCCAGCAGCTTGCAACTAGCGGGCCACGAGCAGTACTTC. It codes for CASSLQLAGHEQYF.